This entry lists 24 T cell receptor beta chains sequenced from one sample in a study of PD-1 blockade in classical Hodgkin lymphoma. Each patient relapsed following autologous stem cell transplantation, and prior brentuximab vedotin exposure differed. Measured with immunoSEQ multiplex PCR; TCRdb has only the in-frame clones, and not every one. Among about 19,000 clones listed, about 76% were seen once. The sequencing here drew on peripheral blood mononuclear cells (PBMCs), taken before the second cycle of nivolumab. These receptors all come from a human donor with classical Hodgkin lymphoma.

As regards this clone: Sequence at one end of the junction differs from germline and may be a read error. The gene calls are TRBV15 and TRBJ2-7; D is possibly TRBD1 (5 bases). Looked up from germline, CDR1 is LNHNV and CDR2 is YYDKDF (reference sequence). The CDR3 totals 13 residues. CDR3 nucleotide sequence: TGTGCCACCAGCCTGGGGCCCTCCGACGAGCAGTACTTC. Protein product: CATSLGPSDEQYF.

The chain links TRBV9 to TRBJ1-2, with a weak D call TRBD1 (5 bases). The CDR3 runs 11 residues. Germline assignment: CDR1 SGDLS and CDR2 YYNGEE. The V end lost 6 bases, the J end lost 5 bases, and 8 bases lay between the germline ends. The CDR3: CASTGRYGYTF. The CDR3 DNA follows: TGTGCCAGCACAGGGAGGTATGGCTACACCTTC.

This chain links TRBV2 with TRBJ2-2; D might be TRBD1 (7 bases). Per the germline V gene, CDR1 is SNHLY and CDR2 is FYNNEI. CDR3 length equals 13 residues. Trimming left V 10 bases short and J 7 bases short, with 16 bases between. The CDR3 region has the DNA TGTGCCACGTTGCCAGGGGGGTTCGGGGAGCTGTTTTTT. This gives the protein CATLPGGFGELFF.

The V call is TRBV5-1, the J call TRBJ2-1, with TRBD2 as a possible D gene (5 bases). V lost 4 bases, J lost 14 bases, and 16 bases lay in between. The germline gives CDR1 SGHRS, CDR2 YFSETQ. The CDR3 is 12 residues long. CDR3 in amino acids: CASSADSRREFF. The CDR3, as DNA: TGCGCCAGCAGCGCCGACTCCAGGCGGGAGTTCTTC.

The chain has TRBV9 and TRBJ2-2, with D maybe TRBD1 (6 bases). The CDR3 is 16 amino acids. V lost 1 base to trimming and J lost 1 base, with 11 bases between them. Germline CDR1 and CDR2: SGDLS and YYNGEE. The DNA for the CDR3 is TGTGCCAGCAGCGTATACCGGGACATGAACACCGGGGAGCTGTTTTTT. It encodes CASSVYRDMNTGELFF.

The chain links TRBV7-9 to TRBJ2-7, with TRBD2 identical over 14 bases. Germline V gives CDR1 SEHNR, CDR2 FQNEAQ (reference sequence). V gave up 0 bases and J gave up 5 bases; unmatched junction bases: 9. The CDR3 length is 18 residues. Here the CDR3 DNA reads TGTGCCAGCAGCTTAGCCCTAGCGGGGGGACTAGCGGGAGACGAGCAGTACTTC. This codes for CASSLALAGGLAGDEQYF.

The chain combines TRBV5-4 with TRBJ1-2, with TRBD1 as a possible D gene (5 bases). Germline-derived CDR1 and CDR2 are SGHNT and YYREEE (reference sequence). Trimming cost V 6 bases and J 6 bases, with 18 bases left between them. The CDR3 has 14 residues. The CDR3 DNA reads TGTGCCAGCACCCCCTCAACCAGCAGGGATGGCTACACCTTC. This encodes CASTPSTSRDGYTF.

The chain couples TRBV6-5 to TRBJ1-2, with 7 bases that match TRBD1. With V trimmed by 2 bases and J by 3 bases, 0 bases remained unmatched. The CDR3 totals 13 residues. Germline V gene sequence: CDR1 MNHEY, CDR2 SVGAGI. The CDR3 here is CASSYGTDYGYTF. The DNA for the CDR3 is TGTGCCAGCAGTTACGGGACAGACTATGGCTACACCTTC.

By frequency in the sample, this clone is medium-sized. J is TRBJ2-2 and V is TRBV20-1; D remains ambiguous. Trimming pared 3 bases from V and 4 bases from J, leaving 3 bases between. Per germline, CDR1 DFQATT and CDR2 SNEGSKA (reference sequence). CDR3 size: 11 residues. CDR3 sequence reads: CSASGTGELFF. In nucleotides, the CDR3 is TGCAGTGCTAGTGGCACCGGGGAGCTGTTTTTT.

The chain has TRBV5-1 and TRBJ1-6; 7 bases match TRBD1. Per the germline V gene, CDR1 is SGHRS and CDR2 is YFSETQ. CDR3 length equals 16 residues. With 4 bases clipped from V and 1 base from J, the junction kept 5 bases outside the gene matches. CDR3 sequence (DNA): TGCGCCAGCAGCGAGGGGGCTAGGTCCTATAATTCACCCCTCCACTTT. Residues: CASSEGARSYNSPLHF.

The chain employs TRBV10-3 and TRBJ2-5; the match to TRBD2 covers 9 bases. The germline CDR1 and CDR2 sequences are ENHRY and SYGVKD. This CDR3 is 16 amino acids long. Unmatched junction bases numbered 4, after V lost 0 bases and J lost 2 bases. The CDR3 loop reads CAISESLTSGQETQYF. DNA of the CDR3: TGTGCCATCAGTGAGTCTCTAACTAGCGGGCAAGAGACCCAGTACTTC.

CDR3 in DNA: TGTGCCAGCTCACCACCGGGGCTCCAAACTGAAGCTTTCTTT. Its translation is CASSPPGLQTEAFF. The chain carries TRBV18 and TRBJ1-1; tentatively, D is TRBD1 (5 bases). The ends were cut back, 0 bases at V and 5 bases at J, with 10 bases in the middle. The CDR3 has 14 residues. Germline V gene data show CDR1 as KGHSH and CDR2 as LQKENI.

This clone has only a few counts. The chain uses TRBV4-1 and TRBJ2-7; D gene ambiguous. The CDR3 totals 14 residues. Between the trimmed V and J ends, which lost 2 bases and 5 bases, there was a span of 13 bases. Germline V gene data show CDR1 as MGHRA and CDR2 as YSYEKL. The CDR3 DNA sequence: TGCGCCAGCAGCCAATTTTGGCCGCCGCACGAGCAGTACTTC. It is translated as CASSQFWPPHEQYF.

The V gene is TRBV5-1, the J gene TRBJ1-2; a possible D gene is TRBD1 (6 bases). This CDR3 has 12 residues. Between the trimmed V and J ends, which lost 7 bases and 6 bases, there was a span of 13 bases. Germline V gene data show CDR1 as SGHRS and CDR2 as YFSETQ. DNA for the CDR3: TGCGCCAGCGGAGATAGACAGGATGGCTACACCTTC. Translating it yields CASGDRQDGYTF.

V usage is TRBV7-9 and J usage is TRBJ2-7, with TRBD2 identical over 8 bases. CDR1 is SEHNR, CDR2 FQNEAQ, per germline (reference sequence). The CDR3 consists of 16 residues. The junction had 9 bases not matched to a gene; V was cut back by 3 bases and J by 2 bases. The CDR3 region has the DNA TGTGCCAGCAGCTTCCCGTCGGGGGGGGACCCCTACGAGCAGTACTTC. It specifies CASSFPSGGDPYEQYF.

V usage is TRBV6-4 and J usage is TRBJ2-1, with D unclear. V gave up 0 bases and J gave up 3 bases, with 3 bases separating them. The V gene's germline CDR1 is MRHNA and CDR2 SNTAGT. The CDR3 totals 13 residues. This CDR3 reads CASSDSDYNEQFF. The CDR3, as DNA: TGTGCCAGCAGTGACTCGGACTACAATGAGCAGTTCTTC.

The chain combines TRBV9 with TRBJ2-2; D not certain. CDR1 and CDR2 from the germline V gene are SGDLS and YYNGEE. V dropped 2 bases and J dropped 5 bases, with 10 bases sitting between them. The CDR3 is made up of 14 amino acids. The CDR3 loop is CASSVLLSTGELFF. The CDR3 DNA sequence: TGTGCCAGCAGCGTGCTCTTAAGTACCGGGGAGCTGTTTTTT.

This clone was found once. The rearrangement links TRBV6-5 to TRBJ2-2; 9 positions match TRBD1. The trim removed 4 bases at V and 3 bases at J, leaving 3 bases unmatched. Per the germline V gene, CDR1 is MNHEY and CDR2 is SVGAGI. The CDR3 runs to 15 residues. In nucleotides, the CDR3 is TGTGCCAGCAGTTCCGGGACAGGGTACACCGGGGAGCTGTTTTTT. It codes for CASSSGTGYTGELFF.

This rearrangement joins TRBV10-3 to TRBJ1-1; D remains ambiguous. V lost 0 bases and J 0 bases, leaving 11 bases between the germline ends. The CDR3 extends over 16 amino acids. Germline CDR1 and CDR2: ENHRY and SYGVKD. The CDR3 loop is CAISESRTRMNTEAFF. DNA of the CDR3: TGTGCCATCAGTGAGTCAAGAACAAGGATGAACACTGAAGCTTTCTTT.

The gene calls are TRBV6-1 and TRBJ1-5, with TRBD1 identical over 9 bases. This CDR3 has 14 amino acids. Trimming cost V 4 bases and J 2 bases; bases outside gene matches: 0. CDR1 is MNHNS and CDR2 is SASEGT in the germline V gene. CDR3 protein: CASSGDRGNQPQHF. Here the CDR3 DNA reads TGTGCCAGCAGTGGGGACAGGGGCAATCAGCCCCAGCATTTT.

The rearrangement joins TRBV29-1 to TRBJ1-2; maybe TRBD1 (5 bases). Germline assignment: CDR1 SQVTM and CDR2 ANQGSEA. V lost 4 bases and J lost 4, with 7 bases in between. This CDR3 is 11 amino acids long. The CDR3, as DNA: TGCAGCGTTGGGGGGGGCTATGGCTACACCTTC. It is translated as CSVGGGYGYTF.

The V gene is TRBV1, the J gene TRBJ2-7; TRBD1 is the table's D call and was not checked against the DNA. TRBV1 is noted as a pseudogene. The CDR3 sequence is 16 residues long. CDR3 sequence (DNA): TGCACCAGCAGCCAAGAAATTGGAGGGGGCGCGTACGAGCAGTACTTC. Its translation: CTSSQEIGGGAYEQYF.

The rearrangement uses TRBV5-1 and TRBJ1-2; TRBD1 matches at 10 bases. The CDR3 contains 13 residues. CDR1 and CDR2 (germline): SGHRS, YFSETQ. Trimming at V came to 5 bases and at J to 6 bases, leaving 4 bases not matched to a gene. The CDR3 is CASRGGTGDGYTF. The CDR3, as DNA: TGCGCCAGCAGAGGAGGGACAGGGGATGGCTACACCTTC.

The J gene is TRBJ2-7, the V gene TRBV6-5; no reliable D call. There are 12 residues in the CDR3. Looked up from germline, CDR1 is MNHEY and CDR2 is SVGAGI. V gave up 4 bases and J gave up 3 bases, with 7 bases separating them. CDR3 protein: CASSLFGYEQYF. The CDR3 DNA follows: TGTGCCAGCAGTTTATTCGGCTACGAGCAGTACTTC.